Listed below are T cell receptor beta chains from one sample, sequenced in a study of regulatory T cells in long-lasting Graves disease. Via MiXCR, TCRdb re-called the multiplex PCR reads, giving one row per CDR3 protein. The sample gives about 470,000 distinct CDR3 sequences, 20% to 25% of which show up once; around 7% is in the top ten. Sequencing used peripheral blood mononuclear cells (PBMCs), obtained when the disease was refractory, from a patient treated with antithyroid drugs. Receptor source: a female donor with Graves disease. CDR3s include the opening cysteine and the closing phenylalanine or tryptophan. Each record gives: D gene, V gene, clone size, J gene, CDR3 protein, CDR3 DNA. A D gene is named only where the DNA matches it firmly. Clone size appears in some rows only: once, few, many, or a class for an expanded clone.

d_call: TRBD1
v_call: TRBV2
clone_size: many
j_call: TRBJ2-5
cdr3_aa: CASSENRGGQYF
cdr3_nt: TGTGCCAGCAGTGAGAACAGGGGCGGCCAGTACTTC

d_call: TRBD1
v_call: TRBV27
clone_size: many
j_call: TRBJ1-5
cdr3_aa: CASTTGQQPQHF
cdr3_nt: TGTGCCAGCACGACGGGACAGCAGCCCCAGCATTTT

d_call: TRBD1
v_call: TRBV7-9
clone_size: few
j_call: TRBJ2-7
cdr3_aa: CASSFYGTDYEQYF
cdr3_nt: TGTGCCAGCAGCTTCTACGGGACAGACTACGAGCAGTACTTC

d_call: .
v_call: TRBV12-3/TRBV12-4
clone_size: .
j_call: TRBJ1-2
cdr3_aa: CASSSRGTRRNYGYTF
cdr3_nt: TGTGCCAGCAGTTCAAGGGGGACCCGAAGGAACTATGGCTACACCTTC

d_call: .
v_call: TRBV2
clone_size: many
j_call: TRBJ1-6
cdr3_aa: CASSDRLNDSPLHF
cdr3_nt: TGTGCCAGCAGTGACCGGCTTAACGATTCACCCCTCCACTTT

d_call: .
v_call: TRBV7-9
clone_size: few
j_call: TRBJ1-1
cdr3_aa: CASSINSGNTEAFF
cdr3_nt: TGTGCCAGCAGCATTAACTCAGGGAACACTGAAGCTTTCTTT

d_call: .
v_call: TRBV19
clone_size: many
j_call: TRBJ2-2
cdr3_aa: CASTHLGGTGELFF
cdr3_nt: TGTGCCAGTACCCATTTGGGCGGCACCGGGGAGCTGTTTTTT

d_call: TRBD2
v_call: TRBV20-1
clone_size: many
j_call: TRBJ2-7
cdr3_aa: CSARSGGAGEQYF
cdr3_nt: TGCAGTGCTAGAAGCGGGGGGGCCGGGGAGCAGTACTTC

d_call: .
v_call: TRBV19
clone_size: .
j_call: TRBJ2-7
cdr3_aa: CASSSGTPFEQYF
cdr3_nt: TGTGCCAGTAGTTCCGGGACACCTTTTGAGCAGTACTTC

d_call: TRBD1
v_call: TRBV7-9
clone_size: .
j_call: TRBJ2-2
cdr3_aa: CASTRQGNTGELFF
cdr3_nt: TGTGCCAGCACCCGACAGGGAAACACCGGGGAGCTGTTTTTT

d_call: TRBD2
v_call: TRBV6-1
clone_size: .
j_call: TRBJ2-3
cdr3_aa: CASSSGGASTDTQYF
cdr3_nt: TGTGCCAGCAGTAGCGGGGGAGCTAGCACAGATACGCAGTATTTT

d_call: .
v_call: TRBV29-1
clone_size: few
j_call: TRBJ1-1
cdr3_aa: CSVEHRPGGTEAFF
cdr3_nt: TGCAGCGTTGAACACCGACCGGGGGGCACTGAAGCTTTCTTT

d_call: .
v_call: TRBV20-1
clone_size: .
j_call: TRBJ1-1
cdr3_aa: CSASDGNTEAFF
cdr3_nt: TGCAGTGCTAGTGACGGTAACACTGAAGCTTTCTTT

d_call: .
v_call: TRBV27
clone_size: many
j_call: TRBJ1-6
cdr3_aa: CASKGGVNSPLHF
cdr3_nt: TGTGCCAGCAAAGGAGGGGTCAATTCACCCCTCCACTTT

d_call: TRBD1
v_call: TRBV4-2
clone_size: once
j_call: TRBJ2-7
cdr3_aa: CASSQDWAGGNGEQYF
cdr3_nt: TGTGCCAGCAGCCAAGATTGGGCAGGGGGCAACGGCGAGCAGTACTTC

d_call: .
v_call: TRBV10-3
clone_size: .
j_call: TRBJ2-5
cdr3_aa: CAISEPSKATQYF
cdr3_nt: TGTGCCATCAGTGAGCCCTCGAAAGCGACCCAGTACTTC

d_call: TRBD1
v_call: TRBV28
clone_size: many
j_call: TRBJ1-5
cdr3_aa: CASSFPGTGNQPQHF
cdr3_nt: TGTGCCAGCAGTTTCCCCGGGACAGGCAATCAGCCCCAGCATTTT

d_call: .
v_call: TRBV9
clone_size: .
j_call: TRBJ2-7
cdr3_aa: CASSLVHSDPSPYEQYF
cdr3_nt: TGTGCCAGCAGCTTGGTCCATTCGGACCCCAGCCCCTACGAGCAGTACTTC

d_call: .
v_call: TRBV11-2
clone_size: many
j_call: TRBJ2-7
cdr3_aa: CASSLEREAYEQYF
cdr3_nt: TGTGCCAGCAGCTTAGAGCGGGAAGCCTACGAGCAGTACTTC

d_call: .
v_call: TRBV30
clone_size: few
j_call: TRBJ1-1
cdr3_aa: CAWSPDNTEAFF
cdr3_nt: TGTGCCTGGAGTCCCGATAACACTGAAGCTTTCTTT

d_call: .
v_call: TRBV7-2
clone_size: many
j_call: TRBJ1-5
cdr3_aa: CASSLVDQPQHF
cdr3_nt: TGTGCCAGCAGCTTAGTAGATCAGCCCCAGCATTTT

d_call: .
v_call: TRBV13
clone_size: .
j_call: TRBJ2-6
cdr3_aa: CASSLAAGEVSGANVLTF
cdr3_nt: TGTGCCAGCAGCTTAGCGGCAGGAGAAGTCTCTGGGGCCAACGTCCTGACTTTC

d_call: .
v_call: TRBV2
clone_size: many
j_call: TRBJ1-6
cdr3_aa: CASSESVESPLHF
cdr3_nt: TGTGCCAGCAGCGAATCCGTAGAATCACCCCTCCACTTT

d_call: TRBD2
v_call: TRBV4-1
clone_size: .
j_call: TRBJ2-1
cdr3_aa: CASSQASPLAGARKDEQFF
cdr3_nt: TGCGCCAGCAGCCAAGCCAGCCCTCTAGCGGGGGCCCGTAAGGATGAGCAGTTCTTC

d_call: TRBD1
v_call: TRBV29-1
clone_size: once
j_call: TRBJ2-1
cdr3_aa: CSVEDPTGDRDEQFF
cdr3_nt: TGCAGCGTTGAAGACCCCACAGGGGATCGGGATGAGCAGTTCTTC

d_call: .
v_call: TRBV28
clone_size: many
j_call: TRBJ1-2
cdr3_aa: CASSTSLQVLYGYTF
cdr3_nt: TGTGCCAGCAGTACCTCCCTACAGGTTTTATATGGCTACACCTTC

d_call: .
v_call: TRBV7-9
clone_size: .
j_call: TRBJ1-2
cdr3_aa: CASSPSTGAGYGYTF
cdr3_nt: TGTGCCAGCAGTCCGAGCACCGGGGCCGGCTATGGCTACACCTTC

d_call: .
v_call: TRBV6-1
clone_size: many
j_call: TRBJ2-7
cdr3_aa: CASSQYGPTYEQYF
cdr3_nt: TGTGCCAGCAGCCAATACGGACCTACCTACGAGCAGTACTTC

d_call: TRBD2
v_call: TRBV7-2
clone_size: .
j_call: TRBJ2-7
cdr3_aa: CASSLGQRGEQYF
cdr3_nt: TGTGCCAGCAGCTTAGGACAGCGGGGCGAGCAGTACTTC

d_call: .
v_call: TRBV6-1
clone_size: .
j_call: TRBJ1-6
cdr3_aa: CASSHGQYNSPLHF
cdr3_nt: TGTGCCAGCAGCCACGGACAGTATAATTCACCCCTCCACTTT